This TCR beta chain was captured in a study of beta chain features in type 1 diabetes. Overall study: Healthy donors and patients showed comparable age, gender and cell yields. Sorted cells numbering approximately 110,000,000 were examined across all samples.

In regard to this clone: Its antigen remains unidentified.

Sequenced material consisted of expressed TCRB transcripts (all of the isolated RNA was reverse transcribed). TCRdb's copy holds only in-frame clones and misses some; the assay was immunoSEQ multiplex PCR. The table includes about 170,000 clones, about 7.8% detected once. General study results and limits: For TCRB rearrangement, an influence of HLA type remained unresolved here. Patients with Type 1 diabetes showed moderately but significantly shorter TCRB CDR3s in all four CD4+ subsets.

Sorting with CD45RO/CCR7/CD25/CD127/CD95/CD27 yielded naive, central memory, regulatory and stem-like memory CD4+ cells. Sequences were obtained from central memory CD4+ T cells from blood. The source of this sequence is a woman aged 40 to 50 with type 1 diabetes.

The CDR3 sequence is CASSLGQGTTRTEAFF. CDR3 coding DNA: TGTGCCAGCAGCCTTGGACAGGGCACTACCCGGACTGAAGCTTTCTTT. The chain carries TRBV7-2 and TRBJ1-1, with TRBD1 identical over 8 bases. The germline V gene encodes CDR1 SGHTA and CDR2 FQGNSA. After removal of 5 bases from V and 5 bases from J, the junction contained 13 bases not matched to a gene. This CDR3 spans 16 amino acids.